The T cell receptor beta chain described here comes from a study of OX40 agonist ivuxolimab in advanced cancers. In the study overall: Those enrolled were about 80% male, with a mean age of about 60 years and ages from about 20 to 90.

Assay used: immunoSEQ multiplex PCR; TCRdb lists only in-frame clones, some missing. The repertoire holds 90,000 to 100,000 clones, approximately 86% seen once, with more than 0.8% in the top ten. CDR3 length equals 17 residues. CDR1 is SGHNT and CDR2 is YYREEE in the germline V gene (reference sequence). After removal of 0 bases from V and 8 bases from J, the junction contained 9 bases not matched to a gene. As for this clone: The antigen is unknown.

Study-wide results and caveats: Partial responders at 0.1-3.0 mg/kg had among the lowest clonal expansion. Among the nonresponders, some also had low normalized T-cell clonal expansion.

Sequences were derived from CD4+ or CD8+ T cells sorted from blood, sampled in a trial of the OX40 agonist ivuxolimab. The receptor was derived from an adult with an advanced solid tumor such as melanoma, head and neck, liver or kidney cancer. The chain is built from TRBV5-4 and TRBJ2-1; 12 positions agree with TRBD2. The DNA of the CDR3 is TGTGCCAGCAGCTTGGCCCCGACGACTAGCGGGAGTTATGAGCAGTTCTTC. This translates into CASSLAPTTSGSYEQFF. Using reference TRBV5-4 and TRBJ2-1 for the parts outside the CDR3, the full variable domain is ETGVTQSPTHLIKTRGQQVTLRCSSQSGHNTVSWYQQALGQGPQFIFQYYREEENGRGNFPPRFSGLQFPNYSSELNVNALELDDSALYLCASSLAPTTSGSYEQFFGPGTRLTVL.